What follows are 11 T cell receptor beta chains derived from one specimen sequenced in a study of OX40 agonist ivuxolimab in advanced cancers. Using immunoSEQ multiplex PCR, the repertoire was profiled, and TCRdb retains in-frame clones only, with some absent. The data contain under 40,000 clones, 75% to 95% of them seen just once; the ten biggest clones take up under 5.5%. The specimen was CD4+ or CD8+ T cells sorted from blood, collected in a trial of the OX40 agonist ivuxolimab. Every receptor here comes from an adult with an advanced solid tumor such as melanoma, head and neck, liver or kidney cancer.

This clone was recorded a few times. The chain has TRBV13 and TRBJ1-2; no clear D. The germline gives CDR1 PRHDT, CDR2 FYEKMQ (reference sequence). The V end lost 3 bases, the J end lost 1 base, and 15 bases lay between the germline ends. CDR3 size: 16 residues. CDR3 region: CASSFPPGPFNYGYTF. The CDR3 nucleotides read TGTGCCAGCAGCTTCCCTCCGGGTCCTTTTAACTATGGCTACACCTTC.

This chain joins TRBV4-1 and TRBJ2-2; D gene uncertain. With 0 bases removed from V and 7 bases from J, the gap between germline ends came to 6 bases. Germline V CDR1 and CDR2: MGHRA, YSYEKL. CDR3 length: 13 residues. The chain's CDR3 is CASSQDPDGELFF. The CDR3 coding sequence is TGCGCCAGCAGCCAAGACCCGGACGGGGAGCTGTTTTTT.

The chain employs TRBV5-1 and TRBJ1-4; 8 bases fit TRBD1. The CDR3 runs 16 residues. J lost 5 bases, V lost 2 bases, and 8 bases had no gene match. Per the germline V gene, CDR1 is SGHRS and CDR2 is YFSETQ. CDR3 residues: CASSLDRGGVNEKLFF. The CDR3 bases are TGCGCCAGCAGCTTAGACAGGGGAGGGGTGAATGAAAAACTGTTTTTT.

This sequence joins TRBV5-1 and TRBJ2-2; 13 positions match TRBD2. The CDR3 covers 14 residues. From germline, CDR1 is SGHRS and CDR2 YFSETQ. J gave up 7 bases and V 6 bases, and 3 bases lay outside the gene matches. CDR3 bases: TGCGCCAGCAAACTAGCGGGAGGGGACGGGGAGCTGTTTTTT. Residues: CASKLAGGDGELFF.

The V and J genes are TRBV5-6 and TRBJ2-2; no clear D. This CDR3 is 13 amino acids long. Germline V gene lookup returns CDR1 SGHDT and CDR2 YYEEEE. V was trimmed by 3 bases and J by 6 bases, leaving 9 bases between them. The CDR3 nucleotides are TGTGCCAGCAGCTCATGGACCGCCGGGGAGCTGTTTTTT. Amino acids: CASSSWTAGELFF.

The CDR3 is CASGQVSYNSPLHF. The CDR3 DNA follows: TGCGCCTCCGGACAGGTCTCCTATAATTCACCCCTCCACTTT. The genes are TRBV4-1 and TRBJ1-6, with TRBD1 matching 7 bases. Germline V gene lookup returns CDR1 MGHRA and CDR2 YSYEKL. This CDR3 has 14 amino acids. With 11 bases clipped from V and 0 bases from J, the junction kept 4 bases outside the gene matches.

CDR3 residues: CASSPISTGTGEQFF. The CDR3 nucleotides are TGTGCCAGCTCACCTATCTCGACAGGGACGGGTGAGCAGTTCTTC. The chain is built from TRBV18 and TRBJ2-1; the match to TRBD1 covers 7 bases. V was pared by 3 bases and J by 9 bases, with 11 bases of the junction left unmatched. In germline, CDR1 is KGHSH, CDR2 LQKENI. CDR3 length: 15 amino acids. Together with reference TRBV18 and TRBJ2-1, the CDR3 gives the full variable domain: NAGVMQNPRHLVRRRGQEARLRCSPMKGHSHVYWYRQLPEEGLKFMVYLQKENIIDESGMPKERFSAEFPKEGPSILRIQQVVRGDSAAYFCASSPISTGTGEQFFGPGTRLTVL.

The CDR3 loop is CASSIVGATNEKLFF. In DNA, the CDR3 is TGTGCCAGTAGTATAGTCGGTGCAACTAATGAAAAACTGTTTTTT. The chain recombines TRBV19 with TRBJ1-4; D uncertain. Germline values: CDR1 LNHDA, CDR2 SQIVND (reference sequence). The CDR3 length is 15 residues. V dropped 1 base and J dropped 0 bases, with 6 bases sitting between them.

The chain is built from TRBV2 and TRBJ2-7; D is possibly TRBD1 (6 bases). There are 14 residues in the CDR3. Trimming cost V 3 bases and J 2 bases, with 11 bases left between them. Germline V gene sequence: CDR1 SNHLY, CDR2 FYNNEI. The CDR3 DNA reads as TGTGCCAGCAGTGACTGGGACATGACCTACGAGCAGTACTTC. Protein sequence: CASSDWDMTYEQYF.

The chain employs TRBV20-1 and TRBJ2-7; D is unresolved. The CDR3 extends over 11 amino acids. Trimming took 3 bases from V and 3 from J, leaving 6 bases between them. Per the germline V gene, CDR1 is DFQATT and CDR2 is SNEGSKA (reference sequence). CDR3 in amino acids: CSASLLYEQYF. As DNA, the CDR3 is TGCAGTGCTAGTTTACTCTACGAGCAGTACTTC.

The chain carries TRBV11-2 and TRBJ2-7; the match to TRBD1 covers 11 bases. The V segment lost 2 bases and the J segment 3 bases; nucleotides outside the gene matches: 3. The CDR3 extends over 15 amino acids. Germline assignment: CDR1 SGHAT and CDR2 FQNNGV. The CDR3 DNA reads TGTGCCAGCAGCTTACCGGGACAGGGGGTCTACGAGCAGTACTTC. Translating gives CASSLPGQGVYEQYF.